What follows is one T cell receptor (beta chain) and its context. The data were produced by immunoSEQ multiplex PCR, yet TCRdb's version contains in-frame clones alone and is incomplete. Found here are about 36,000 clones, about 92% of them singletons; the top ten hold about 0.45%. This specimen belongs to a study of T cell changes during pregnancy in multiple sclerosis. The sequence came from a female donor in good health, enrolled as a control in a pregnancy study. Here the sequenced sample was CD4+ T cells from peripheral blood mononuclear cells, taken in the third trimester of pregnancy.

The DNA for the CDR3 is TGTGCCAGCAGCCGCCAGGACAGGGCAAATCAGCCCCAGCATTTT. This translates into CASSRQDRANQPQHF. V is TRBV6-6 and J is TRBJ1-5; 8 bases map to TRBD1. CDR3 length: 15 residues. From germline, CDR1 is MNHNY and CDR2 SVGAGI (reference sequence). Trimming cost V 6 bases and J 4 bases; bases outside gene matches: 8.